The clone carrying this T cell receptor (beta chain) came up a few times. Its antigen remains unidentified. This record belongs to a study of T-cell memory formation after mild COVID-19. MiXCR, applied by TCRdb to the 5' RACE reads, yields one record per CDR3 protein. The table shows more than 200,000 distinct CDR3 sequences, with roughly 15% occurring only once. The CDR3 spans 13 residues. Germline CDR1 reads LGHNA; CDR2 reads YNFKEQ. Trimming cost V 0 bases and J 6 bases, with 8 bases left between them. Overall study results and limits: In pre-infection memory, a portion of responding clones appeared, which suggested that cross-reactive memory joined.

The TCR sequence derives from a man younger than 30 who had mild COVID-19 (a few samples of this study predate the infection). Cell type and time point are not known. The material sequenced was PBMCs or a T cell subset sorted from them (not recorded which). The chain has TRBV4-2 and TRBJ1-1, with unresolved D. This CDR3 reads CASSQERGSEAFF. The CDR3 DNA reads TGTGCCAGCAGCCAAGAACGGGGATCTGAAGCTTTCTTT.